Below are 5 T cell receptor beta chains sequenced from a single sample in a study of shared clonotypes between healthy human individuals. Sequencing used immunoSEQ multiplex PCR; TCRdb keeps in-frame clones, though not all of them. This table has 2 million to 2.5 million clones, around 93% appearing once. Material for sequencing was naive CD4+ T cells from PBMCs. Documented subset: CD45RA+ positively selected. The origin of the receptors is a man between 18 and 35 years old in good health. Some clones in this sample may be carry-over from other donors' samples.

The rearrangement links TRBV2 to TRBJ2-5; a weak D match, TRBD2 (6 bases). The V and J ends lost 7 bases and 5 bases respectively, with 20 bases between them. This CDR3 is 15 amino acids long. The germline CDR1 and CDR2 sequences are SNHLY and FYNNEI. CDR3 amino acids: CASTRAGSGVETQYF. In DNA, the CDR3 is TGTGCCAGCACCCGCGCGGGGTCGGGCGTGGAGACCCAGTACTTC.

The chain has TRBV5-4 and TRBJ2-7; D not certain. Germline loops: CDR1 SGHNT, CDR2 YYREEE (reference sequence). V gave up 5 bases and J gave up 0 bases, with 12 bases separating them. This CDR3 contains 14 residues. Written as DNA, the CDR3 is TGTGCCAGCAGACCTGGTGGGCTCTCCTACGAGCAGTACTTC. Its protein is CASRPGGLSYEQYF.

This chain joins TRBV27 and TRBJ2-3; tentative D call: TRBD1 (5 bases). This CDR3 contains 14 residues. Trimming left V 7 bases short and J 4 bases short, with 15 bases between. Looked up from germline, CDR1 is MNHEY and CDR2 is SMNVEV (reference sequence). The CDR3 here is CASKGAGFADTQYF. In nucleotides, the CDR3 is TGTGCCAGCAAGGGCGCAGGGTTTGCAGATACGCAGTATTTT.

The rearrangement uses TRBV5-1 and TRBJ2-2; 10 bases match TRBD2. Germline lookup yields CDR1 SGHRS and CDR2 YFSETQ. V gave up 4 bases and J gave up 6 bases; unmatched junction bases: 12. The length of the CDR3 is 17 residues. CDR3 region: CASSLTPAGGRSGELFF. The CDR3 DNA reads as TGCGCCAGCAGCCTGACGCCAGCGGGAGGGCGGTCCGGGGAGCTGTTTTTT.

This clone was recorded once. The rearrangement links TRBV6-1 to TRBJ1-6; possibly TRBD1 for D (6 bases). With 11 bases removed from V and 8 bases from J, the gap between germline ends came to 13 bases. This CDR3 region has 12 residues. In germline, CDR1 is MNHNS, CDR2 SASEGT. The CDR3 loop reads CAVRGGDSPLHF. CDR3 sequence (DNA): TGTGCCGTAAGAGGGGGGGATTCACCCCTCCACTTT.